This T cell receptor (beta chain) was identified during a study of T-cell reconstitution after alpha-beta-depleted transplantation in children. Study-level findings and limits: Reported findings indicate that, about two months after transplant, alpha-beta T cells came from several hundred expanded clones, which were derived from non-depleted graft cells. Surviving recipient T cells and intrathymic progenitors accounted for some patients' high TCRbeta diversity at day 60. T-cell counts and diversity were attributed mostly to newly produced T cells one year after transplant.

A library of TCRbeta sequences, prepared with unique molecular identifiers, was generated. TCRdb used MiXCR to reprocess the PCR reads, holding one entry per CDR3 protein. The data contain 250,000 to 300,000 distinct CDR3 sequences, around 10% of them singletons. V gave up 1 base and J gave up 8 bases, with 11 bases separating them. CDR1 is DFQATT and CDR2 is SNEGSKA in the germline V gene (reference sequence). The CDR3 is made up of 12 amino acids. In this sample, this clonotype turned up many times. Antigen specificity is unknown. The J gene is TRBJ1-2, the V gene TRBV20-1; D is ambiguous. The source is a male patient under 10 years old who had a stem cell transplant for chronic granulomatous disease, so the T cells may come from the graft donor. The sample was peripheral blood, taken 180 days after TCRalphabeta/CD19-depleted stem cell transplant. The CDR3 loop is CSARVREDGYTF. DNA of the CDR3: TGCAGTGCTAGAGTACGCGAGGACGGCTACACCTTC.